This TCR beta chain was observed in a study of blood T cell repertoires in COVID-19. Study information: Nucleic acid was either cDNA or gDNA, and it came from T cells, B-cell-depleted T cells, or PBMCs.

Germline CDR1 is MNHNY and CDR2 is SVGAGI (reference sequence). The CDR3 is 14 residues long. J gave up 4 bases and V 6 bases, and 4 bases lay outside the gene matches. TCRdb's table, derived via immunoSEQ multiplex PCR, lists solely in-frame clones and lacks some. The sample lists 350,000 to 400,000 clones; 88% were seen once. This clone has only a few counts. Participants were placed into cohorts based on the clinical history they reported. V usage is TRBV6-6 and J usage is TRBJ2-2, with 8 bases identical to TRBD1. Sequences were obtained from PBMCs or T cells enriched from blood (not recorded which). This receptor was identified in a woman in her 30s with acute COVID-19. CDR3 amino acids: CASRWTGPTGELFF. In nucleotides, the CDR3 is TGTGCCAGCAGATGGACAGGGCCCACCGGGGAGCTGTTTTTT.